These 27 T cell receptor beta chains came from one sample sequenced in a study of Tregs in tolerant kidney transplant recipients. Clones were sequenced by immunoSEQ multiplex PCR, and TCRdb holds only the in-frame ones, with some missing. The data contain about 100,000 clones, roughly 90% of them singletons. The sequencing here drew on CD4+ T cells from blood, taken before the transplant. The receptors originated from a human donor who received a combined kidney and bone marrow transplant.

The chain combines TRBV10-1 with TRBJ2-7, with TRBD1 matching over 7 bases. Looked up from germline, CDR1 is WNHNN and CDR2 is SYGVQD (reference sequence). The V gene end was trimmed by 0 bases and the J gene end by 7 bases; junction bases not matched to a gene: 6. This CDR3 is 14 amino acids long. The CDR3 here is CASSESTARGEQYF. CDR3 in DNA: TGCGCCAGCAGTGAGTCGACGGCCAGGGGGGAGCAGTACTTC.

The chain couples TRBV5-6 to TRBJ2-1; possibly TRBD1 for D (6 bases). Trimming pared 4 bases from V and 0 bases from J, leaving 11 bases between. This CDR3 spans 15 amino acids. The germline V gene encodes CDR1 SGHDT and CDR2 YYEEEE. CDR3 bases: TGTGCCAGCAGCCGACAGGCTAGCTCCTACAATGAGCAGTTCTTC. Its protein is CASSRQASSYNEQFF.

V usage is TRBV27 and J usage is TRBJ1-2; 9 bases are shared with TRBD1. CDR3 length: 16 residues. The germline CDR1 and CDR2 sequences are MNHEY and SMNVEV (reference sequence). The J segment lost 4 bases and the V segment lost 5 bases, leaving 11 bases of the junction unmatched. In nucleotides, the CDR3 is TGTGCCAGCAGTGCCGGGACAGGGAATTTAGTCTATGGCTACACCTTC. Translation: CASSAGTGNLVYGYTF.

The chain carries TRBV5-1 and TRBJ2-2; D is uncertain. Trimming stripped 4 bases from V and 3 bases from J, with 25 bases between. Germline CDR1 SGHRS, CDR2 YFSETQ. The CDR3 covers 19 residues. The CDR3 bases are TGCGCCAGCAGCCCCCGACTGATTGCGCCGGTGTCGGACACCGGGGAGCTGTTTTTT. Translating gives CASSPRLIAPVSDTGELFF.

This rearrangement joins TRBV19 to TRBJ2-1; the match to TRBD1 covers 12 bases. J was trimmed by 5 bases and V by 7 bases; bases with no gene match: 6. The germline V gene has CDR1 LNHDA and CDR2 SQIVND (reference sequence). The CDR3 is made up of 15 amino acids. CDR3 protein: CASTKGDRGHNEQFF. DNA of the CDR3: TGTGCCAGTACCAAGGGGGACAGGGGGCACAATGAGCAGTTCTTC.

This clone was counted a single time. The rearrangement links TRBV5-6 to TRBJ2-5; no clear D gene. Germline-derived CDR1 and CDR2 are SGHDT and YYEEEE. Trimming left V 1 base short and J 0 bases short, with 10 bases between. The CDR3 is 15 amino acids. The CDR3 DNA reads TGTGCCAGCAGCTTGCCGATACAGAACCAAGAGACCCAGTACTTC. It codes for CASSLPIQNQETQYF.

V and J are TRBV7-2 and TRBJ1-1; 11 bases are a match to TRBD1. Per germline, CDR1 SGHTA and CDR2 FQGNSA. This CDR3 region has 16 residues. With 5 bases clipped from V and 6 bases from J, the junction kept 11 bases outside the gene matches. The CDR3 DNA is TGTGCCAGCAGCGTCGGGACAGGGGGAACGGGTTCTGAAGCTTTCTTT. Residues: CASSVGTGGTGSEAFF.

V is TRBV6-6 and J is TRBJ2-3; 8 positions agree with TRBD2. The V segment lost 6 bases and the J segment 5 bases; nucleotides outside the gene matches: 7. The CDR3 length is 14 residues. The germline CDR1 and CDR2 sequences are MNHNY and SVGAGI (reference sequence). CDR3 residues: CASRPGGARDTQYF. CDR3 DNA sequence: TGTGCCAGCAGGCCCGGGGGGGCAAGAGATACGCAGTATTTT.

This clone was recorded only once. V is TRBV4-1 and J is TRBJ2-1, with D possibly TRBD1 on 5 matching bases. Germline V lookup: CDR1 MGHRA, CDR2 YSYEKL. With 4 bases removed from V and 6 bases from J, the gap between germline ends came to 16 bases. The CDR3 length is 15 residues. The CDR3 bases are TGCGCCAGCAGCCGAGCAAGGGGCCCAACCAATGAGCAGTTCTTC. Amino acids: CASSRARGPTNEQFF.

This clone was seen a single time. The chain is built from TRBV19 and TRBJ2-7; D is ambiguous. CDR1 is LNHDA and CDR2 is SQIVND in the germline V gene (reference sequence). Trimming took 5 bases from V and 3 from J, leaving 17 bases between them. This CDR3 has 15 residues. This CDR3 reads CASSRGTALGYEQYF. The CDR3 bases are TGTGCCAGTAGTCGTGGAACAGCATTAGGCTACGAGCAGTACTTC.

The CDR3 nucleotides are TGTGCCAGTACTCCGGGGGGGGCTGGCACAGATACGCAGTATTTT. Translation: CASTPGGAGTDTQYF. V is TRBV7-2 and J is TRBJ2-3, with 8 bases fitting TRBD2. The V segment lost 9 bases and the J segment 1 base; nucleotides outside the gene matches: 9. The CDR3 has 15 residues. CDR1 is SGHTA and CDR2 is FQGNSA in the germline V gene.

The gene calls are TRBV6-6 and TRBJ1-1, with D uncertain. The CDR3 has 15 amino acids. Trimming left V 0 bases short and J 4 bases short, with 12 bases between. CDR1 MNHNY and CDR2 SVGAGI come from the germline V gene (reference sequence). The CDR3 coding sequence is TGTGCCAGCAGTTACTCGGGCGGGCTGGCCACTGAAGCTTTCTTT. Its protein is CASSYSGGLATEAFF.

The rearrangement joins TRBV19 to TRBJ1-5; D is undetermined. V was shortened by 11 bases and J by 5 bases, with 13 bases between the two germline ends. The CDR3 extends over 12 amino acids. CDR1 and CDR2 from the germline V gene are LNHDA and SQIVND (reference sequence). The CDR3 DNA is TGTGCCGGCGGGCAGAGACATCAGCCCCAGCATTTT. Translated: CAGGQRHQPQHF.

V is TRBV5-6 and J is TRBJ1-3, with D unclear. Trimming took off 4 bases at V and 4 bases at J, with 15 bases between the two ends. This CDR3 contains 15 residues. Germline CDR1 and CDR2: SGHDT and YYEEEE. The CDR3 nucleotides are TGTGCCAGCAGCCTGACGGGGTTGGACGGAAACACCATATATTTT. It yields the protein CASSLTGLDGNTIYF. Supplemented by reference TRBV5-6 and TRBJ1-3, the full variable domain reads DAGVTQSPTHLIKTRGQQVTLRCSPKSGHDTVSWYQQALGQGPQFIFQYYEEEERQRGNFPDRFSGHQFPNYSSELNVNALLLGDSALYLCASSLTGLDGNTIYFGEGSWLTVV.

The chain carries TRBV2 and TRBJ1-1, with D perhaps matching TRBD1 (6 bases). Germline CDR1 SNHLY, CDR2 FYNNEI. The CDR3 is 15 residues long. Trimming pared 6 bases from V and 0 bases from J, leaving 14 bases between. The DNA for the CDR3 is TGTGCCAGCAGCACACAGGGCGTCATGAACACTGAAGCTTTCTTT. Its protein product is CASSTQGVMNTEAFF.

By share, this clone ranks as medium-sized. The V call is TRBV6-1, the J call TRBJ2-3; D may be TRBD2 (5 bases). CDR1 is MNHNS, CDR2 SASEGT, per germline. V dropped 5 bases and J dropped 4 bases, with 13 bases sitting between them. The CDR3 is 14 amino acids. In nucleotides, the CDR3 is TGTGCCAGCAGTTCCCAGTCCGGGGCAGATACGCAGTATTTT. This encodes CASSSQSGADTQYF.

V is TRBV28 and J is TRBJ2-3; tentatively, D is TRBD1 (6 bases). Germline CDR1 is MDHEN and CDR2 is SYDVKM. This CDR3 has 13 residues. V was shortened by 4 bases and J by 4 bases, with 9 bases between the two germline ends. The CDR3 nucleotides read TGTGCCAGCAGTTCCTCAGGGGCAGATACGCAGTATTTT. This encodes CASSSSGADTQYF.

This chain connects TRBV11-1 to TRBJ1-1; no definite D call. The CDR3 spans 12 residues. V lost 5 bases, J lost 1 base, and 5 bases lay in between. Germline CDR1 reads SGHAT; CDR2 reads FQDESV (reference sequence). The CDR3 here is CASSLWNTEAFF. Written as DNA, the CDR3 is TGTGCCAGCAGCCTCTGGAACACTGAAGCTTTCTTT.

This sequence joins TRBV5-1 and TRBJ1-1, with 9 bases that match TRBD1. Trimming took 4 bases from V and 4 from J; bases not matched to a gene: 2. This CDR3 is built from 13 residues. Germline CDR1 and CDR2: SGHRS and YFSETQ. The CDR3 protein is CASSTTGGTEAFF. The CDR3 region has the DNA TGCGCCAGCAGCACGACAGGGGGCACTGAAGCTTTCTTT.

The chain couples TRBV5-1 to TRBJ2-5; D is possibly TRBD1 (5 bases). V lost 2 bases to trimming and J lost 7 bases, with 12 bases between them. The germline gives CDR1 SGHRS, CDR2 YFSETQ. There are 13 residues in the CDR3. CDR3 DNA: TGCGCCAGCAGCTTTGGGGCCAGTGCGACCCAGTACTTC. It is translated as CASSFGASATQYF.

The chain is built from TRBV29-1 and TRBJ1-2, with TRBD1 matching 8 bases. J gave up 4 bases and V 6 bases, and 4 bases lay outside the gene matches. Germline CDR1 is SQVTM and CDR2 is ANQGSEA. CDR3 size: 12 residues. The CDR3 reads CSVDRVGYGYTF. In DNA, the CDR3 is TGCAGCGTGGACAGGGTCGGCTATGGCTACACCTTC.

J is TRBJ2-3 and V is TRBV5-6; TRBD2 aligns across 9 bases. Germline CDR1 SGHDT, CDR2 YYEEEE. The CDR3 contains 17 residues. The V gene end was trimmed by 1 base and the J gene end by 4 bases; junction bases not matched to a gene: 10. The CDR3 DNA sequence: TGTGCCAGCAGCTTGAGGGCTAGCGGGACGCGAGCAGATACGCAGTATTTT. Encoded protein: CASSLRASGTRADTQYF.

This sequence joins TRBV7-2 and TRBJ1-2; 7 nucleotides align to TRBD1. The CDR3 extends over 16 amino acids. Germline V gene data show CDR1 as SGHTA and CDR2 as FQGNSA. With 5 bases clipped from V and 1 base from J, the junction kept 10 bases outside the gene matches. CDR3 bases: TGTGCCAGCAGCCGAAAACAGGGGATGGGTAACTATGGCTACACCTTC. Encoded protein: CASSRKQGMGNYGYTF.

The genes are TRBV30 and TRBJ2-3; D unresolved. CDR1 and CDR2 from the germline V gene are GTSNPN and SVGIG (reference sequence). The CDR3 covers 14 residues. V was clipped by 0 bases and J by 4 bases, with 11 bases between them. CDR3 sequence (DNA): TGTGCCTGGAGTGTCAGCGAAATCCCAGATACGCAGTATTTT. Protein product: CAWSVSEIPDTQYF.

This clone was seen a single time. This sequence joins TRBV27 and TRBJ2-1, with 10 bases aligning to TRBD2. With 6 bases clipped from V and 14 bases from J, the junction kept 10 bases outside the gene matches. The CDR3 totals 13 residues. Germline V lookup: CDR1 MNHEY, CDR2 SMNVEV (reference sequence). The chain's CDR3 is CASSLRLAGDKFF. For the CDR3, the DNA is TGTGCCAGCAGCTTGAGGCTAGCGGGGGATAAGTTCTTC.

This clone has more than one count but fewer than ten. The V and J genes are TRBV7-2 and TRBJ2-3; D is perhaps TRBD2 (6 bases). V was shortened by 5 bases and J by 3 bases, with 12 bases between the two germline ends. This CDR3 region has 14 residues. CDR1 and CDR2 from the germline V gene are SGHTA and FQGNSA. This CDR3 reads CASSPTSRTDTQYF. The CDR3 DNA follows: TGTGCCAGCAGCCCTACTAGCAGGACAGATACGCAGTATTTT.

The chain recombines TRBV28 with TRBJ2-7; 8 bases map to TRBD2. V lost 6 bases and J lost 3; bases outside the gene matches: 4. The CDR3 contains 13 residues. Germline CDR1 is MDHEN and CDR2 is SYDVKM. As DNA, the CDR3 is TGTGCCAGCAGACTGACTAGCGACTACGAGCAGTACTTC. Protein product: CASRLTSDYEQYF. Full variable domain (missing parts from reference TRBV28 and TRBJ2-7): DVKVTQSSRYLVKRTGEKVFLECVQDMDHENMFWYRQDPGLGLRLIYFSYDVKMKEKGDIPEGYSVSREKKERFSLILESASTNQTSMYLCASRLTSDYEQYFGPGTRLTVT.